The subject of this entry is one T cell receptor (beta chain). MiXCR, run by TCRdb on the RT-PCR reads, gives a single entry per CDR3 protein. Counted here are 28,000 or so distinct CDR3 sequences, around 6.8% occurring once; the ten biggest clones make up roughly 34%. The sample belongs to a study of patients and donors after allogeneic stem cell transplantation. The CDR3 has 14 amino acids. V shed 2 bases, J shed 8 bases, and the junction held 5 bases outside the gene matches. CDR1 KGHSH and CDR2 LQKENI come from the germline V gene. This TCR derives from a human donor who was either an allogeneic HSCT recipient or a stem cell or donor lymphocyte infusion donor (not recorded which). It is not recorded whose cells these are; they may come from a transplant donor. This rearrangement joins TRBV18 to TRBJ2-1; TRBD2 agrees at 8 bases. The sample taken for sequencing was blood, either unsorted or a sorted T cell fraction (not recorded which). CDR3 loop: CASSPSGTRDEQFF. DNA of the CDR3: TGTGCCAGCTCACCATCTGGGACTAGAGATGAGCAGTTCTTC.